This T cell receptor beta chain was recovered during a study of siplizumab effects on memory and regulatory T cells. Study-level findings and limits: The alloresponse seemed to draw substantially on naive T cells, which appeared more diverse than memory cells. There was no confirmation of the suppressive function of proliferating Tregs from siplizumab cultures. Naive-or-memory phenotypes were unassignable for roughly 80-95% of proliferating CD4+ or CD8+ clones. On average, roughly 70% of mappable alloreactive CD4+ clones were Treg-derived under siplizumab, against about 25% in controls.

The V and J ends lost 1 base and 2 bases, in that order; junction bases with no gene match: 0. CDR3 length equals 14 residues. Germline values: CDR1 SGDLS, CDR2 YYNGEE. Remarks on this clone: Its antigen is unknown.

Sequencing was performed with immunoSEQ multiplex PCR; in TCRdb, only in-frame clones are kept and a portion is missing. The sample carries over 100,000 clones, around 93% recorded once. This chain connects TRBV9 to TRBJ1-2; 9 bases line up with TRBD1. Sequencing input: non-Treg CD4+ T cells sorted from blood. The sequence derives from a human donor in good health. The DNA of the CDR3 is TGTGCCAGCAGCGTAACAGGGGGCAACTATGGCTACACCTTC. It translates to CASSVTGGNYGYTF.